The T cell receptor (beta chain) under discussion was sequenced for a study of graft-versus-host responses after intestinal transplantation. Profiled with immunoSEQ multiplex PCR; TCRdb holds only in-frame clones, not every one. The sample consists of about 21,000 clones, 80% to 95% of them appearing once. The CDR3 is 12 amino acids. CDR1 and CDR2 (germline): SEHNR, FQNEAQ (reference sequence). Trimming took off 4 bases at V and 3 bases at J, with 7 bases between the two ends. Findings and caveats of the study: Recipient-marrow GvH clones were detected, some having first appeared in ileum or blood.

For this clone: Its antigen is unknown.

The receptor was derived from a human patient who received an intestinal transplant, so some T cells may come from the graft donor. Sequencing used PBMCs, obtained about 9 months after intestinal transplant. The chain carries TRBV7-9 and TRBJ2-7, with a possible D match to TRBD1 (5 bases). The CDR3 here is CASSSDNYEQYF. In nucleotides, the CDR3 is TGTGCCAGCAGCTCGGACAACTACGAGCAGTACTTC.